The 7 T cell receptor beta chains given below trace back to one sample, sequenced in a study of T cell changes during pregnancy in multiple sclerosis. The protocol was immunoSEQ multiplex PCR, while the TCRdb copy is restricted to in-frame clones and leaves out a portion. The table has tens of thousands of clones, about 93% seen once. This sample comprised CD8+ T cells from peripheral blood mononuclear cells, obtained in the second trimester of pregnancy. The receptors shown here come from a female donor with multiple sclerosis, enrolled in a pregnancy study.

The rearrangement joins TRBV11-2 to TRBJ2-7, with 8 bases aligning to TRBD1. V was clipped by 3 bases and J by 2 bases; unmatched bases: 6. The CDR3 consists of 15 residues. CDR1 is SGHAT and CDR2 is FQNNGV in the germline V gene. In nucleotides, the CDR3 is TGTGCCAGCAGCTTGACAGGGGCGGGTACCTACGAGCAGTACTTC. Its protein product is CASSLTGAGTYEQYF.

The V and J genes are TRBV5-1 and TRBJ1-2, with 10 nucleotides matching TRBD1. The CDR3 spans 17 residues. Germline-derived CDR1 and CDR2 are SGHRS and YFSETQ. The J segment lost 0 bases and the V segment lost 2 bases, leaving 7 bases of the junction unmatched. The CDR3 DNA sequence: TGCGCCAGCAGCTTTTCGGACAGGGGGGTTTCTAACTATGGCTACACCTTC. Translating gives CASSFSDRGVSNYGYTF. Using reference TRBV5-1 and TRBJ1-2 for the parts outside the CDR3, the full variable domain is KAGVTQTPRYLIKTRGQQVTLSCSPISGHRSVSWYQQTPGQGLQFLFEYFSETQRNKGNFPGRFSGRQFSNSRSEMNVSTLELGDSALYLCASSFSDRGVSNYGYTFGSGTRLTVV.

This clone was recorded a few times. The rearrangement joins TRBV2 to TRBJ2-7, with 8 positions matching TRBD2. Losses at the gene ends were 6 bases for V and 0 bases for J; bases not matched to a gene: 7. Germline-derived CDR1 and CDR2 are SNHLY and FYNNEI. The CDR3 spans 15 residues. In DNA form, the CDR3 reads TGTGCCAGCAGGGAGAGCGGGAGAAGCTCCTACGAGCAGTACTTC. This gives the protein CASRESGRSSYEQYF.

The rearrangement uses TRBV6-6 and TRBJ1-5, with 10 bases aligning to TRBD1. This CDR3 is 15 amino acids long. Unmatched junction bases numbered 6, after V lost 5 bases and J lost 5 bases. Germline loops: CDR1 MNHNY, CDR2 SVGAGI (reference sequence). CDR3 DNA sequence: TGTGCCAGCAGTGATGGGACAGGGGTTTATCAGCCCCAGCATTTT. Translation: CASSDGTGVYQPQHF.

V gene TRBV4-1 combines with J gene TRBJ1-5, with D perhaps matching TRBD1 (5 bases). V lost 4 bases to trimming and J lost 3 bases, with 13 bases between them. Germline loops: CDR1 MGHRA, CDR2 YSYEKL. The CDR3 has 15 residues. In DNA form, the CDR3 reads TGCGCCAGCAGCCCCGGGGGACGAGACAATCAGCCCCAGCATTTT. This sequence encodes CASSPGGRDNQPQHF.

This chain joins TRBV4-1 and TRBJ2-7; 10 nucleotides match TRBD2. Per germline, CDR1 MGHRA and CDR2 YSYEKL. The CDR3 spans 17 residues. The J segment lost 4 bases and the V segment lost 1 base, leaving 10 bases of the junction unmatched. The CDR3: CASSQGLAGAIAYEQYF. The CDR3 nucleotides read TGCGCCAGCAGCCAAGGGCTAGCGGGAGCCATTGCGTACGAGCAGTACTTC.

The chain recombines TRBV27 with TRBJ2-1, with 10 bases fitting TRBD2. This CDR3 spans 16 amino acids. Germline CDR1 MNHEY, CDR2 SMNVEV (reference sequence). Trimming cost V 5 bases and J 4 bases; bases outside gene matches: 8. In DNA, the CDR3 is TGTGCCAGCAGTCTTGGACTAGCGGAGCGTTACAATGAGCAGTTCTTC. Translating gives CASSLGLAERYNEQFF.